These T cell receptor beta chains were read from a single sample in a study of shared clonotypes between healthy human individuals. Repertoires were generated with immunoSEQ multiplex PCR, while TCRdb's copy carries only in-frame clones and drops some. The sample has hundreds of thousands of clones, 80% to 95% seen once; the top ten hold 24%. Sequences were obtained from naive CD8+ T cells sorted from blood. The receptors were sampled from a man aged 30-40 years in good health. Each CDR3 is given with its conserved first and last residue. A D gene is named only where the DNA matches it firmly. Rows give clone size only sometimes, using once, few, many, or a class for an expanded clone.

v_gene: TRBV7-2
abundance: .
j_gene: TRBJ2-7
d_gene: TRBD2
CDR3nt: TGTGCCAGCAGCTTAAAGACTAGCGGGCTTACCTACGAGCAGTACTTC
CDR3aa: CASSLKTSGLTYEQYF

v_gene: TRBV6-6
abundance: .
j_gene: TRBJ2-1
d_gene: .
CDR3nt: TGTGCCAGCAGTTCCCCGGGCCACTCCTACAATGAGCAGTTCTTC
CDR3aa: CASSSPGHSYNEQFF

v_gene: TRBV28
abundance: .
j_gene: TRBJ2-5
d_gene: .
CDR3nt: TGTGCCAGCAGCCCACCGGGGGCATGGGAGACCCAGTACTTC
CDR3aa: CASSPPGAWETQYF

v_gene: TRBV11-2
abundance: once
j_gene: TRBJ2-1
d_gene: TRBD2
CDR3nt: TGTGCCAGCAGCTTAGCTGCGGGAGGTTACAATGAGCAGTTCTTC
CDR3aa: CASSLAAGGYNEQFF

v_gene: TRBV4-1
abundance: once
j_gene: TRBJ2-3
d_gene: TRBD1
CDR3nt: TGCGCCAGCAGCTTACAGGGGACGCCTAGCACAGATACGCAGTATTTT
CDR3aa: CASSLQGTPSTDTQYF

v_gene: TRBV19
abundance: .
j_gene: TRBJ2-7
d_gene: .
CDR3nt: TGTGCCAGTAGTATAGACCGGGGGGAGCAGTACTTC
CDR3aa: CASSIDRGEQYF

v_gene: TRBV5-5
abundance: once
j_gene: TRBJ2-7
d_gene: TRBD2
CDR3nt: TGTGCCAGCAGCTTAAGTTGGACTAGCGGTACCTACGAGCAGTACTTC
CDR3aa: CASSLSWTSGTYEQYF

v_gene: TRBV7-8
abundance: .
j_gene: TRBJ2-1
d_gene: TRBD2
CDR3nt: TGTGCCAGCGGGAGGGGACCGAGCTCCTACAATGAGCAGTTCTTC
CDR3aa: CASGRGPSSYNEQFF

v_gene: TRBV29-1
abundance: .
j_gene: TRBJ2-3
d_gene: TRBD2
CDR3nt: TGCAGCGTTGAACTAGCGGGAGGGCCGGAAGATACGCAGTATTTT
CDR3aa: CSVELAGGPEDTQYF

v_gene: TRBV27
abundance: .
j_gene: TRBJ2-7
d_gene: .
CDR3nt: TGTGCCAGCAGTTTTGGCAGGGAGACCTACGAGCAGTACTTC
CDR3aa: CASSFGRETYEQYF

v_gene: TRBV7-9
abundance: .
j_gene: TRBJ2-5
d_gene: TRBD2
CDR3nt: TGTGCCAGCAGCTCAGGACTAGCGCCTGCGGAGACCCAGTACTTC
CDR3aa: CASSSGLAPAETQYF

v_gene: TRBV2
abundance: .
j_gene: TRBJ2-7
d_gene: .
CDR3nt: TGTGCCAGCAGTGATGATTGGGGGCTATCCTACGAGCAGTACTTC
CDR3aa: CASSDDWGLSYEQYF

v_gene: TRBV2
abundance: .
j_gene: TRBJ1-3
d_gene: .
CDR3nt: TGTGCCAGCAGTCCCCGGGACTCTGGAAACACCATATATTTT
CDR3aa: CASSPRDSGNTIYF

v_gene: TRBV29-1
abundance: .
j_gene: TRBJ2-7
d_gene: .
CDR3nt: TGCAGCGTTAGGATAGACGAGCAGTACTTC
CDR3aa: CSVRIDEQYF

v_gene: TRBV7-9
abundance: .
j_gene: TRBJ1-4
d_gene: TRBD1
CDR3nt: TGTGCCAGCAGCGCCGGGACAGGGAATGAAAAACTGTTTTTT
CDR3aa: CASSAGTGNEKLFF

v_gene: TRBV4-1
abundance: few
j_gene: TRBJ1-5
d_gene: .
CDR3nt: TGCGCCAGCAGCCAAGAGGAATTGGGATATCAGCCCCAGCATTTT
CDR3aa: CASSQEELGYQPQHF

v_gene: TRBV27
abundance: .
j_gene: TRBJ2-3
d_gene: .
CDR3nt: TGTGCCAGCAGTCCAAACCCTTCGGCGGCGGATACGCAGTATTTT
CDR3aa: CASSPNPSAADTQYF

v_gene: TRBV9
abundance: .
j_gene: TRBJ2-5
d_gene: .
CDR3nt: TGTGCCAGCAGCGAGGGGACGGAGGAGACCCAGTACTTC
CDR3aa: CASSEGTEETQYF

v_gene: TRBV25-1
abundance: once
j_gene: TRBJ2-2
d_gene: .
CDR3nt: TGTGCCAGCAGTGACGTCAGGGAATCCGGGGAGCTGTTTTTT
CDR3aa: CASSDVRESGELFF

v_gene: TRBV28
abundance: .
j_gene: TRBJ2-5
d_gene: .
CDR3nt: TGTGCCAGCAGTTTTTGGGCGGCAGGGGTTGAAGAGACCCAGTACTTC
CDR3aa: CASSFWAAGVEETQYF